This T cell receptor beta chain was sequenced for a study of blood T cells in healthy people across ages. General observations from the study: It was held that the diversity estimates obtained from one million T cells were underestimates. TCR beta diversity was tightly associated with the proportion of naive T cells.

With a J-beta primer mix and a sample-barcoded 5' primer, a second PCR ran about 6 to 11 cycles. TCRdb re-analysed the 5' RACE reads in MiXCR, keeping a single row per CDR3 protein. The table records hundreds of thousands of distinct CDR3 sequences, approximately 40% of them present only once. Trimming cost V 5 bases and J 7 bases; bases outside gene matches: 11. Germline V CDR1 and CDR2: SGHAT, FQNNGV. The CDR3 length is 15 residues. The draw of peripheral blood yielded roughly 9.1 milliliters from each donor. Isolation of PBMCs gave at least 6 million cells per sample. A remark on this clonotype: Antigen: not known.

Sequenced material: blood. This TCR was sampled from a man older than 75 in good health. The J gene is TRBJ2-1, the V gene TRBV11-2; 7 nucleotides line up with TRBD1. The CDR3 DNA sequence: TGTGCCAGCAGCCTGACAGGGATAGGGGGTAATGAGCAGTTCTTC. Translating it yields CASSLTGIGGNEQFF.